This paragraph covers one TCR beta chain sequence. Its antigen is currently not known. No qualities accompany the bases; no much larger clone lies one base away. The same CDR3 is also encoded by other DNA sequences in this sample. This entry is derived from a study of blood T cell repertoires in COVID-19 (dated by TCRdb to about 2020). For the study in its entirety: The collaborator samples originated in the United States, Italy and Spain and spanned the acute and convalescent phases of COVID-19. The material from the prospective study consisted of cDNA or gDNA derived from T cells, B-cell-depleted T cells, or PBMCs. Deeply sampled blood TCRbeta repertoires from subjects exposed to, actively infected with, or recovered from COVID-19 were included in the dataset. The repertoires were released in a freely available public database intended as a resource for research on the immune response to SARS-CoV-2. Samples came from the ongoing ImmuneRACE study (first 160 participants) plus 1,254 subjects from 6 global collaborators. Sample metadata almost always included a de-identified subject ID, COVID-19 status, age in years and sex. Where HLA class I and class II types were available, the types were taken from metadata supplied by the sample provider, not from assay-based typing. The paper as a whole reports these results and caveats: Clinical and demographic metadata were provided uncurated, with the amount varying by source and participant.

Whole blood was collected in K2EDTA tubes by collaborating institutions according to the institutions' own protocols. For TCRbeta analysis, collaborators shipped samples in one of three forms: frozen whole blood, isolated PBMCs, or DNA extracted from either of those sample types. Trimming removed 1 base from V and 4 bases from J; the gene matches leave 3 bases unexplained. From the cysteine up to the phenylalanine, the CDR3 has a length of 14 residues. The read is trimmed to its CDR3 DNA, 42 bases read in frame from base 1. The germline V gene provides CDR1 MGHDK and CDR2 SYGVNS. TCRbeta CDR3 regions were amplified from genomic DNA using the immunoSEQ Assay, a bias-controlled multiplex PCR. As for the original processing: The number of nucleated cells in each sample was estimated by amplification of reference gene primers within the assay. Sequence reads were collapsed and filtered to measure the absolute abundance of every unique TCRbeta CDR3 rearrangement. For each sample, productive Simpson clonality was calculated by taking the square root of Simpson's diversity index across productive rearrangements. The source is immuneACCESS, and TCRdb retained only in-frame sequences with V and J called. Part of the clones is not carried over; for the studies checked, unresolved V genes explain less than half of this, and the remainder is unexplained. That table is the source of V, J and clone size, and D and trimming were worked out from the DNA. The sample includes about 76,000 clones, with approximately 89% observed a single time. Clones ranked in the top ten supply roughly 5.8% of the sample.

Sample: peripheral blood. The sequence was collected from a human donor in a cohort sampled during active COVID-19. The rearranged segments are TRBV25-1 and TRBJ1-2; 7 bases in the junction line up with TRBD1. The DNA reads as follows: TGTGCCAGCAGTGAATCGGGACAGATCTATGGCTACACCTTC. The resulting protein is CASSESGQIYGYTF.